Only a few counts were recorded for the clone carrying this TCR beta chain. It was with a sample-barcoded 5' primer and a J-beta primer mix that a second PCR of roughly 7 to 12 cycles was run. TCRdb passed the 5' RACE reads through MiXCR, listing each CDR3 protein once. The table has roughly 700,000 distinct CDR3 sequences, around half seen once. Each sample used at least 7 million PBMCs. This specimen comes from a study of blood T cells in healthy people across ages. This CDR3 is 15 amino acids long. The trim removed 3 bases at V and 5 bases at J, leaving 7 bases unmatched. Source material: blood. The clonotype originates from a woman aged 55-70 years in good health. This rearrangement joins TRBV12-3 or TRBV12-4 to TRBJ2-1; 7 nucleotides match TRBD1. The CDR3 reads CASSFRGTEDNEQFF. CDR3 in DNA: TGTGCCAGCAGTTTTAGAGGGACAGAGGACAATGAGCAGTTCTTC.